Here is one T cell receptor (beta chain) with its context. Its target is unknown. Unmatched junction bases numbered 10, after V lost 4 bases and J lost 7 bases. Germline values: CDR1 SGHDT, CDR2 YYEEEE. The CDR3 is 15 amino acids. The source of the sample is a study of T cells in Graves' hyperthyroidism and ophthalmopathy. Broader study findings: A median about 6.5 months before onset, the model predicted ophthalmopathy.

Amplification of TCR beta CDR3 regions was performed using RNA transcripts as template. An initial round of RT-PCR targeting the TCR CDR3 relied on the HTBI primer set. TCRdb re-derived calls from the multiplex PCR reads in MiXCR, one entry per CDR3 protein. The sample carries around 690,000 distinct CDR3 sequences, less than 25% recorded once. Not enrolled were patients with uncontrolled infection, other autoimmune disease, pregnancy or lactation. The diagnoses drew upon clinical symptoms, serum thyroxine and TRAb, thyroid ultrasound and orbital computed tomography. Fresh peripheral blood, around 9.5 ml, yielded the PBMCs.

The chain employs TRBV5-6 and TRBJ1-4; 7 bases are a match to TRBD1. This receptor was obtained from a man aged 25 to 45 with Graves' ophthalmopathy. Sequenced sample: blood. The chain's CDR3 is CASSETGTSLEKLFF. The DNA for the CDR3 is TGTGCCAGCAGCGAGACAGGGACCTCCCTTGAAAAACTGTTTTTT. Full variable domain (missing parts from reference TRBV5-6 and TRBJ1-4): DAGVTQSPTHLIKTRGQQVTLRCSPKSGHDTVSWYQQALGQGPQFIFQYYEEEERQRGNFPDRFSGHQFPNYSSELNVNALLLGDSALYLCASSETGTSLEKLFFGSGTQLSVL.